This passage covers 10 T cell receptor beta chains from one sample sequenced in a study of molecular identifiers for immune sequencing clone quantification. MiXCR was run by TCRdb on the PCR reads, yielding one entry per CDR3 protein. The sample shows hundreds of thousands of distinct CDR3 sequences, about 25% of them seen only once. Material: naive CD8+ T cells from blood, with Jurkat cell RNA spiked in. Indicated subset: FACS-sorted CD8+CD4-CCR7+CD45RA+ naive T cells. The receptors were sampled from a human donor in good health. Some libraries in this study had Jurkat cell RNA spiked in.

This clonotype was observed at least ten times. The rearrangement links TRBV2 to TRBJ2-4, with D unresolved. The V gene's germline CDR1 is SNHLY and CDR2 FYNNEI. The CDR3 is made up of 15 amino acids. The V end was cut by 3 bases, the J end by 0 bases, with 9 bases between. CDR3 bases: TGTGCCAGCAGTGAGGTCCGAGCAGCCAAAAACATTCAGTACTTC. Its translation: CASSEVRAAKNIQYF.

At least ten counts were recorded for this clonotype. This chain joins TRBV5-6 and TRBJ2-7; TRBD1 matches at 9 bases. This CDR3 comprises 15 residues. The germline V gene has CDR1 SGHDT and CDR2 YYEEEE. The trim removed 3 bases at V and 1 base at J, leaving 5 bases unmatched. The CDR3 is CASSSDRGSSYEQYF. As DNA, the CDR3 is TGTGCCAGCAGCTCGGACAGGGGTTCTTCCTACGAGCAGTACTTC. Filled out from reference TRBV5-6 and TRBJ2-7, the complete variable domain reads DAGVTQSPTHLIKTRGQQVTLRCSPKSGHDTVSWYQQALGQGPQFIFQYYEEEERQRGNFPDRFSGHQFPNYSSELNVNALLLGDSALYLCASSSDRGSSYEQYFGPGTRLTVT.

This CDR3 is CASSYRQGLGDEQFF. Written as DNA, the CDR3 is TGTGCCAGCAGTTATCGACAGGGCCTAGGAGATGAGCAGTTCTTC. V and J are TRBV6-2 or TRBV6-3 and TRBJ2-1, with 7 positions matching TRBD1. Looked up from germline, CDR1 is MNHEY and CDR2 is SVGEGT. CDR3 length: 15 amino acids. The V and J ends lost 3 bases and 8 bases, in that order; junction bases with no gene match: 10.

This rearrangement joins TRBV6-2 or TRBV6-3 to TRBJ2-5; D unclear. The germline CDR1 and CDR2 sequences are MNHEY and SVGEGT. CDR3 size: 15 residues. Between the trimmed V and J ends, which lost 2 bases and 0 bases, there was a span of 10 bases. CDR3 sequence (DNA): TGTGCCAGCAGTTACGGTTGGCGGAACCAAGAGACCCAGTACTTC. Protein product: CASSYGWRNQETQYF.

In this sample, this clonotype turned up a few times. The chain recombines TRBV2 with TRBJ2-7; D remains ambiguous. Trimming took off 6 bases at V and 3 bases at J, with 9 bases between the two ends. The germline V gene has CDR1 SNHLY and CDR2 FYNNEI. This CDR3 is 12 amino acids long. This CDR3 is CASSARDYEQYF. In DNA form, the CDR3 reads TGTGCCAGCAGCGCGAGAGACTACGAGCAGTACTTC.

Remarks on this clonotype: Since no conserved phenylalanine or tryptophan closes the CDR3, a read error is the likely cause. The chain combines TRBV7-9 with TRBJ1-6; D might be TRBD1 (5 bases). Germline V lookup: CDR1 SEHNR, CDR2 FQNEAQ (reference sequence). The CDR3 contains 16 residues. V was pared by 4 bases and J by 6 bases, with 16 bases between. The CDR3 sequence: CASSSGEGRGNSPLHS. The CDR3 coding sequence is TGTGCCAGCAGCTCCGGGGAGGGTAGGGGTAATTCACCCCTCCACTCT.

This clonotype was counted many times. The chain joins TRBV11-2 to TRBJ2-7; no definite D call. The V end was cut by 5 bases, the J end by 3 bases, with 2 bases between. The CDR3 totals 10 residues. The germline gives CDR1 SGHAT, CDR2 FQNNGV. Here the CDR3 DNA reads TGTGCCAGCAGCCACTACGAGCAGTACTTC. This codes for CASSHYEQYF.

The chain links TRBV4-3 to TRBJ1-2; weak D call: TRBD1 (5 bases). Germline values: CDR1 LGHNA, CDR2 YSLEER. V lost 4 bases and J lost 0, with 12 bases in between. This CDR3 contains 15 residues. The CDR3 DNA reads TGCGCCAGCAGCCCTACGACAGTAACTAACTATGGCTACACCTTC. Its protein product is CASSPTTVTNYGYTF.

The V call is TRBV28, the J call TRBJ2-1; D tentatively reads TRBD1 or TRBD2 (6 bases each). The CDR3 contains 15 residues. Germline values: CDR1 MDHEN, CDR2 SYDVKM. The V end was cut by 5 bases, the J end by 2 bases, with 13 bases between. CDR3 region: CASSPKGGPYNEQFF. CDR3 nucleotide sequence: TGTGCCAGCAGTCCGAAGGGGGGCCCCTACAATGAGCAGTTCTTC.

About this clonotype itself: A much larger clone lies a single base off, so this may be a read error. The CDR3 reads CASSQKRAPCEQYF. The CDR3 nucleotides read TGTGCCAGCAGTCAAAAGCGGGCCCCCTGCGAGCAGTACTTC. The rearrangement links TRBV28 to TRBJ2-7; D is possibly TRBD2 (6 bases). Germline assignment: CDR1 MDHEN and CDR2 SYDVKM. The CDR3 sequence is 14 residues long. The V and J ends lost 5 bases and 6 bases respectively, with 17 bases between them.